This T cell receptor (beta chain) was captured in a study of T cells after posttransplantation cyclophosphamide (TCRdb year 2016). Study-wide context: The study tracked T cell repertoire reconstitution by TRB sequencing after myeloablative bone marrow transplantation using posttransplantation cyclophosphamide as GVHD prophylaxis. Antigen receptor sequencing covered samples from roughly 40 PTCy-treated patients and some 15 of their related bone marrow donors. TRB sequencing was performed on blood from all 35 or so PTCy patients with 1-year posttransplant specimens. In 3 patients, up to about 3 additional blood samples taken between 2 and 5.2 years after transplant also underwent TRB sequencing, as did pretransplant blood from a handful of patients. Because TRA and TRB clonality correlated tightly in under ten samples, the subsequent TCR analyses were limited to TRB only. Public TRB sequences were searched against a database of over 3,600 sequences associated with responses to pathogens, tumor antigens, self-antigens and alloantigens. Findings and caveats that apply to the study as a whole: Donor-recipient similarity was low at 1-2 months but increased during the first year, and donor CD8+ memory clones often dominated later blood repertoires. The TRB repertoires of T cells infiltrating skin or GI tract showed only limited overlap with the TRB repertoires of T cells in blood. Across under 50 patients, recipient CMV seropositivity and CMV reactivation were highly associated with TRB clonality; PTCy diversity was similar to CNI/methotrexate controls.

The germline V gene encodes CDR1 ENHRY and CDR2 SYGVKD. V is reduced by 4 bases and J by 0 bases, leaving a spacing of 7 bases between them. From its cysteine to its phenylalanine, the CDR3 spans 14 amino acids. The kept DNA is CDR3 alone, 42 bases in frame from the first base. Genomic DNA was the input for TRB sequencing, which was run either with the immunoSEQ assay at survey resolution or with the hsTCRB kit. On the study's bioinformatics: The immunoSEQ software handled initial read processing, and the LymphoSeq R package was used for repertoire analyses. Clonality was computed as 1 minus normalized Shannon entropy, and a Gini coefficient was also calculated for each TRB dataset. Phenotypes of unsorted samples were inferred by mapping TRB sequences from sorted subsets of the recipient or donor onto the same recipient's unsorted samples. This immuneACCESS table, as held by TCRdb, lists in-frame sequences with V and J called but not all clones. Of the missing ones, under half trace to an unresolved V gene in checked studies; the others have no known cause. Clone size and the V and J calls come from that table; the DNA yielded D and trimming. The sample table lists roughly 17,000 clones, around 78% of them with a count of one. The biggest ten clones account for over 8% of the sample.

On the day of marrow donation, related bone marrow donors gave peripheral blood samples. Mononuclear cells from peripheral blood and bone marrow were separated by Ficoll-Hypaque density centrifugation and then cryopreserved. Sorting of CD4+ and CD8+ T cells, including naive and memory subsets, was performed by FACS on a FACSAria II. Of note for this clone: Its cognate antigen has yet to be identified. No much larger clone exists at a distance of one base, and base qualities are not known.

Sequencing input: memory CD4+ T cells sorted from blood. The V and J segments used are TRBV10-3 and TRBJ2-1; the best D guess is TRBD1, with 6 bases matching. The receptor comes from a man aged 25 to 45 in good health and a related stem cell transplant donor. This receptor has the CDR3 CAISGGGSYNEQFF. Here is the DNA: TGTGCCATCAGTGGAGGGGGCTCCTACAATGAGCAGTTCTTC.